The 30 T cell receptor beta chains below all came from one sample that was sequenced in a study of blood T cells in healthy people across ages. A J-beta primer mix and a sample-barcoded 5' primer were used in a second PCR of roughly 7 to 12 cycles. TCRdb analysed the 5' RACE reads with MiXCR anew, one entry per CDR3 protein. The table lists about 930,000 distinct CDR3 sequences, about 29% of them singletons, with roughly 10% in the top ten. These data also formed part of another study, on T cells of mothers and their children.

Specimen: blood. These receptors were obtained from a woman aged 40 to 49 in good health.

The V call is TRBV30, the J call TRBJ1-6; no firm D call. V shed 2 bases and J shed 6 bases, with 17 bases lying between them. CDR1 is GTSNPN and CDR2 is SVGIG in the germline V gene (reference sequence). CDR3 length: 16 residues. The CDR3 sequence is CAWSLSRGRSNSPLHF. CDR3 nucleotide sequence: TGTGCCTGGAGTCTCAGCCGAGGGAGGTCTAATTCACCCCTCCACTTT.

This clonotype came up many times. V gene TRBV12-3 or TRBV12-4 combines with J gene TRBJ2-1, with TRBD1 matching over 9 bases. After removal of 5 bases from V and 5 bases from J, the junction contained 7 bases not matched to a gene. The CDR3 is 15 residues long. The CDR3: CASSPPGTGNNEQFF. The CDR3 DNA is TGTGCCAGCAGTCCCCCCGGGACAGGGAACAATGAGCAGTTCTTC.

This clonotype was found a few times. The CDR3, as DNA: TGTGCCAGCAGCTTAGTAGGGGGCAGGACCTACGAGCAGTACTTC. This encodes CASSLVGGRTYEQYF. The chain is built from TRBV7-9 and TRBJ2-5; 7 bases agree with TRBD1. The J call could be wrong; TRBJ2-7 is a better fit for the DNA end. Germline lookup yields CDR1 SEHNR and CDR2 FQNEAQ (reference sequence). The CDR3 runs 15 residues.

The sample holds a few counts of this clonotype. The chain carries TRBV4-3 and TRBJ1-2; 9 positions agree with TRBD1. Trimming removed 8 bases from V and 4 bases from J; junction bases left unmatched: 5. Germline V gene sequence: CDR1 LGHNA, CDR2 YSLEER. CDR3 size: 13 residues. The CDR3 is CASGKDRGYGYTF. CDR3 sequence (DNA): TGCGCCAGCGGGAAGGACAGGGGCTATGGCTACACCTTC.

The gene calls are TRBV9 and TRBJ1-1; TRBD1 matches at 10 bases. The V gene end was trimmed by 4 bases and the J gene end by 4 bases; junction bases not matched to a gene: 4. The V gene's germline CDR1 is SGDLS and CDR2 YYNGEE. This CDR3 is 14 amino acids long. CDR3 protein: CASSSGTGATEAFF. The CDR3 DNA follows: TGTGCCAGCAGCTCCGGGACAGGGGCCACTGAAGCTTTCTTT.

This clonotype was seen at least ten times. This sequence joins TRBV12-3 or TRBV12-4 and TRBJ2-7, with TRBD2 matching over 7 bases. The CDR3 is 13 amino acids. The V gene end was trimmed by 4 bases and the J gene end by 5 bases; junction bases not matched to a gene: 5. The CDR3 region is CASSWTSPNEQYF. The CDR3 DNA is TGTGCCAGCAGTTGGACTAGTCCCAACGAGCAGTACTTC.

Many counts were recorded for this clonotype. This rearrangement joins TRBV5-1 to TRBJ1-4, with D unresolved. Per germline, CDR1 SGHRS and CDR2 YFSETQ. The ends were cut back, 0 bases at V and 0 bases at J, with 12 bases in the middle. The CDR3 sequence is 17 residues long. This chain's CDR3 is CASSLGVAVPTNEKLFF. In DNA, the CDR3 is TGCGCCAGCAGCTTGGGGGTGGCAGTCCCAACTAATGAAAAACTGTTTTTT.

The chain has TRBV12-3 or TRBV12-4 and TRBJ1-1, with D perhaps TRBD1 (6 bases). The CDR3 sequence is 13 residues long. The germline V and J ends were trimmed by 5 bases and 5 bases, with 12 bases remaining between them. The CDR3 reads CASSPDRRTEAFF. CDR3 DNA: TGTGCCAGCAGTCCAGACAGGAGGACTGAAGCTTTCTTT.

CDR3 in DNA: TGTGCCAGCAGCTTAGGATACTCGGGCTATGGCTACACCTTC. It specifies CASSLGYSGYGYTF. This rearrangement joins TRBV7-2 to TRBJ1-2; D uncertain. The CDR3 sequence is 14 residues long. The V end was cut by 1 base, the J end by 4 bases, with 10 bases between. Germline V lookup: CDR1 SGHTA, CDR2 FQGNSA.

Only a few counts were recorded for this clonotype. Being one base from a much bigger clone, this may be a read error. The chain combines TRBV7-2 with TRBJ1-2; 8 nucleotides match TRBD1. The CDR3 is made up of 16 amino acids. Trimming removed 0 bases from V and 4 bases from J; junction bases left unmatched: 7. Germline V gene sequence: CDR1 SGHTA, CDR2 FQGNSA. Here the CDR3 DNA reads TGTGCCAGCAGCTTAGCCCTCGACAGGGGCCGCTATGGCTACACCTTC. Residues: CASSLALDRGRYGYTF.

The table lists this clonotype with a few counts. This rearrangement joins TRBV5-1 to TRBJ2-7; a weak D match, TRBD1 (5 bases). V was clipped by 4 bases and J by 7 bases, with 15 bases between them. The CDR3 consists of 13 residues. Germline V gene data show CDR1 as SGHRS and CDR2 as YFSETQ. Here the CDR3 reads CASSPGPYGEQYF. The CDR3 region has the DNA TGCGCCAGCAGCCCAGGGCCCTACGGGGAGCAGTACTTC. The whole variable domain, filled in from reference TRBV5-1 and TRBJ2-7, reads KAGVTQTPRYLIKTRGQQVTLSCSPISGHRSVSWYQQTPGQGLQFLFEYFSETQRNKGNFPGRFSGRQFSNSRSEMNVSTLELGDSALYLCASSPGPYGEQYFGPGTRLTVT.

Regarding this clonotype: This could be a read error, since a much larger clone is one nucleotide away. The CDR3 bases are TGTGCCAGCAGCTCCCCCGGACGAGGCTCCTACGGGCAGTACTTC. Translation: CASSSPGRGSYGQYF. This chain links TRBV7-9 with TRBJ2-5; no clear D. Germline-derived CDR1 and CDR2 are SEHNR and FQNEAQ (reference sequence). V lost 4 bases and J lost 11, with 23 bases in between. CDR3 size: 15 residues.

This clonotype was recorded a few times. The V and J genes are TRBV2 and TRBJ2-3; 7 bases agree with TRBD2. Germline V gene data show CDR1 as SNHLY and CDR2 as FYNNEI. The CDR3 is made up of 12 amino acids. V was clipped by 8 bases and J by 5 bases; unmatched bases: 4. CDR3 in DNA: TGTGCCAGCTGGCGGGGGATAGATACGCAGTATTTT. This translates into CASWRGIDTQYF.

The table lists this clonotype with a count of one. One base away lies a much larger clone, so this may be a sequencing read error. The chain links TRBV6-2 or TRBV6-3 to TRBJ2-3, with D perhaps TRBD2 (6 bases). The V gene's germline CDR1 is MNHEY and CDR2 SVGEGT. The CDR3 spans 14 residues. The CDR3 here is CVSRYGTSTDTQYF. As DNA, the CDR3 is TGTGTCAGCAGGTACGGGACTAGCACAGATACGCAGTATTTT.

The V call is TRBV20-1, the J call TRBJ1-1; possible D gene TRBD1, 5 bases. V was clipped by 3 bases and J by 3 bases, with 8 bases between them. The CDR3 runs to 12 residues. Germline V CDR1 and CDR2: DFQATT, SNEGSKA (reference sequence). CDR3 coding DNA: TGCAGTGCTAGTGGGGGGGACACTGAAGCTTTCTTT. Protein product: CSASGGDTEAFF.

V and J are TRBV5-6 and TRBJ2-1, with D unclear. The CDR3 has 12 residues. Looked up from germline, CDR1 is SGHDT and CDR2 is YYEEEE. The V and J ends lost 2 bases and 6 bases respectively, with 6 bases between them. In DNA, the CDR3 is TGTGCCAGCAGCTTTACGGTCAATGAGCAGTTCTTC. Translated: CASSFTVNEQFF. Full variable domain (outside the CDR3, taken from reference TRBV5-6 and TRBJ2-1): DAGVTQSPTHLIKTRGQQVTLRCSPKSGHDTVSWYQQALGQGPQFIFQYYEEEERQRGNFPDRFSGHQFPNYSSELNVNALLLGDSALYLCASSFTVNEQFFGPGTRLTVL.

With regard to this clonotype: Sequence at one end of the junction differs from germline and may be a read error. V usage is TRBV2 and J usage is TRBJ2-1; D is unclear. The CDR3 is 13 residues long. Germline V lookup: CDR1 SNHLY, CDR2 FYNNEI. The CDR3 DNA follows: TGTGCCAGCAGGGAAGGGCAGGACAATGAGCAGTTCTTC. This translates into CASREGQDNEQFF.

This clonotype appeared many times. The chain joins TRBV28 to TRBJ2-5; D unclear. This CDR3 spans 15 amino acids. The germline V gene has CDR1 MDHEN and CDR2 SYDVKM. Trimming took 5 bases from V and 1 from J, leaving 14 bases between them. CDR3 sequence (DNA): TGTGCCAGCAGTACTAAGTATAGGGCCCAAGAGACCCAGTACTTC. Protein product: CASSTKYRAQETQYF.

Comments on this clonotype: A much larger clone sits a single nucleotide away, making a read error possible. V and J are TRBV7-3 and TRBJ1-6; 7 bases match TRBD1. V shed 5 bases and J 10 bases; nucleotides not matched to a gene: 8. Germline assignment: CDR1 SGHTA and CDR2 FQGTGA. There are 14 residues in the CDR3. As DNA, the CDR3 is TGTGCCAGCAGCCGGACAGGACTTGGCTCACCCCTCCACTTT. Protein: CASSRTGLGSPLHF.

This clonotype was seen many times. This chain links TRBV5-1 with TRBJ1-2, with 7 positions matching TRBD1. V shed 0 bases, J shed 1 base, and the junction held 3 bases outside the gene matches. This CDR3 is built from 15 residues. Germline CDR1 SGHRS, CDR2 YFSETQ. The CDR3 protein is CASSLEQGYNYGYTF. DNA of the CDR3: TGCGCCAGCAGCTTGGAACAGGGGTATAACTATGGCTACACCTTC.

In regard to this clonotype: With a much larger clone just one base away, this may be a read error. This sequence joins TRBV5-6 and TRBJ1-2; TRBD1 might be the D (5 bases). The germline V and J ends were trimmed by 5 bases and 9 bases, with 8 bases remaining between them. This CDR3 is built from 10 residues. The germline gives CDR1 SGHDT, CDR2 YYEEEE. The CDR3, as DNA: TGTGCCAGCAGAGGGGAGAGCTACACCTTC. It encodes CASRGESYTF.

The chain carries TRBV7-2 and TRBJ2-7; TRBD2 matches at 11 bases. CDR1 and CDR2 from the germline V gene are SGHTA and FQGNSA. V gave up 4 bases and J gave up 3 bases; unmatched junction bases: 5. The CDR3 spans 15 residues. The CDR3 DNA follows: TGTGCCAGCAGCTCCCGACTAGCGGGAAGCTACGAGCAGTACTTC. Amino acid sequence: CASSSRLAGSYEQYF.

The chain has TRBV4-1 and TRBJ2-3; D gene unclear. This CDR3 has 14 residues. Germline CDR1 and CDR2: MGHRA and YSYEKL. With 1 base removed from V and 5 bases from J, the gap between germline ends came to 10 bases. CDR3 region: CASSQAPGEDTQYF. CDR3 nucleotides: TGCGCCAGCAGCCAAGCCCCGGGCGAAGATACGCAGTATTTT.

The CDR3 DNA follows: TGTGCCACCAGCAGAGATCGGGCAGGCGCACGCCAGCAGTTCTTC. This encodes CATSRDRAGARQQFF. This chain links TRBV15 with TRBJ2-1; no clear D. CDR3 length: 15 residues. With 0 bases removed from V and 11 bases from J, the gap between germline ends came to 17 bases. Germline V gives CDR1 LNHNV, CDR2 YYDKDF (reference sequence).

V usage is TRBV6-6 and J usage is TRBJ1-1; D gene ambiguous. This CDR3 is built from 16 residues. Trimming removed 0 bases at V and 1 base at J, with 12 bases between. Germline CDR1 and CDR2: MNHNY and SVGAGI (reference sequence). The CDR3 DNA sequence: TGTGCCAGCAGTTACTCACGCCCGCGGGGGAACACTGAAGCTTTCTTT. Its protein is CASSYSRPRGNTEAFF.

This clonotype was detected ten times or more. The chain joins TRBV14 to TRBJ1-6; D unresolved. Germline V gene data show CDR1 as SGHDN and CDR2 as FVKESK. Trimming took off 4 bases at V and 7 bases at J, with 14 bases between the two ends. The CDR3 extends over 15 amino acids. CDR3 coding DNA: TGTGCCAGCAGCCGAACGAACGGCCACAATTCACCCCTCCACTTT. Its translation: CASSRTNGHNSPLHF.

The genes are TRBV6-5 and TRBJ2-6, with D possibly called TRBD1 or TRBD2 (6 bases each). Trimming left V 7 bases short and J 0 bases short, with 13 bases between. Looked up from germline, CDR1 is MNHEY and CDR2 is SVGAGI. The CDR3 contains 16 residues. The CDR3 reads CASTRGLLSGANVLTF. DNA of the CDR3: TGTGCCAGCACACGGGGGCTCCTCTCTGGGGCCAACGTCCTGACTTTC.

V is TRBV5-1 and J is TRBJ2-5, with 8 nucleotides matching TRBD1. The CDR3 length is 17 residues. The J segment lost 2 bases and the V segment lost 4 bases, leaving 13 bases of the junction unmatched. The germline V gene encodes CDR1 SGHRS and CDR2 YFSETQ. This CDR3 is CASSAQWGQDHQETQYF. In nucleotides, the CDR3 is TGCGCCAGCAGCGCACAGTGGGGACAGGACCATCAAGAGACCCAGTACTTC. The variable domain in full, completed from reference TRBV5-1 and TRBJ2-5, reads KAGVTQTPRYLIKTRGQQVTLSCSPISGHRSVSWYQQTPGQGLQFLFEYFSETQRNKGNFPGRFSGRQFSNSRSEMNVSTLELGDSALYLCASSAQWGQDHQETQYFGPGTRLLVL.

Ten or more counts support this clonotype. This chain joins TRBV10-3 and TRBJ2-7; 9 nucleotides match TRBD1. Germline values: CDR1 ENHRY, CDR2 SYGVKD. With 4 bases clipped from V and 3 bases from J, the junction kept 1 base outside the gene matches. The CDR3 sequence is 13 residues long. The CDR3 sequence is CAISGDRDYEQYF. The CDR3 DNA is TGTGCCATCAGTGGGGACAGGGACTACGAGCAGTACTTC.

This clonotype was seen a handful of times. The chain has TRBV7-3 and TRBJ2-3; D might be TRBD1 (5 bases). There are 15 residues in the CDR3. V was clipped by 6 bases and J by 1 base, with 14 bases between them. CDR1 SGHTA and CDR2 FQGTGA come from the germline V gene. CDR3 sequence (DNA): TGTGCCAGCAGAGCTAAGACAGAGGGCACAGATACGCAGTATTTT. Translated, it gives CASRAKTEGTDTQYF.